A single sample gave rise to the 16 T cell receptor beta chains below, sequenced in a study of OX40 agonist ivuxolimab in advanced cancers. Clones were sequenced by immunoSEQ multiplex PCR, and TCRdb holds only the in-frame ones, with some missing. This sample has tens of thousands of clones, with 75% to 90% found just once. Sequenced here: CD4+ or CD8+ T cells sorted from blood, sampled in a trial of the OX40 agonist ivuxolimab. The receptors stem from an adult with an advanced solid tumor such as melanoma, head and neck, liver or kidney cancer.

The chain employs TRBV5-4 and TRBJ2-7; TRBD2 matches at 10 bases. The CDR3 runs 15 residues. The V gene end was trimmed by 5 bases and the J gene end by 4 bases; junction bases not matched to a gene: 9. Per the germline V gene, CDR1 is SGHNT and CDR2 is YYREEE (reference sequence). The CDR3 DNA reads TGTGCCAGCAGTTTAACTAGCGGGGATTTTTACGAGCAGTACTTC. It encodes CASSLTSGDFYEQYF.

The chain uses TRBV21-1 and TRBJ2-1; the table's D call TRBD1 went unverified against the DNA. TRBV21-1 counts as a pseudogene. This CDR3 spans 14 amino acids. CDR3 sequence (DNA): TGTGCCAGCAGCTTCCGGACAAGGCACAATGAGCAGTTCTTC. Translated, it gives CASSFRTRHNEQFF.

The rearrangement links TRBV5-1 to TRBJ1-3; a weak D match, TRBD1 (6 bases). The CDR3 has 16 amino acids. CDR1 is SGHRS, CDR2 YFSETQ, per germline. Trimming cost V 2 bases and J 2 bases, with 14 bases left between them. CDR3 amino acids: CASSLEGGVTGNTIYF. The CDR3 DNA follows: TGCGCCAGCAGCTTAGAGGGGGGAGTTACTGGAAACACCATATATTTT.

This clone was seen just once. The chain employs TRBV5-1 and TRBJ2-3, with 7 bases lining up with TRBD1. The CDR3 totals 13 residues. CDR1 is SGHRS and CDR2 is YFSETQ in the germline V gene. V was clipped by 0 bases and J by 8 bases; unmatched bases: 3. The CDR3, as DNA: TGCGCCAGCAGCTTGGAGAGGGGGCGTACGCAGTATTTT. Its protein product is CASSLERGRTQYF.

This sequence joins TRBV4-2 and TRBJ1-5, with D unclear. The CDR3 consists of 16 residues. Trimming stripped 5 bases from V and 1 base from J, with 15 bases between. Germline CDR1 is LGHNA and CDR2 is YNFKEQ. In DNA, the CDR3 is TGTGCCAGCAGCTTGGACGGGAGGGTGAGCAATCAGCCCCAGCATTTT. Translated: CASSLDGRVSNQPQHF.

The chain combines TRBV7-3 with TRBJ1-5; D is ambiguous. The CDR3 is 12 amino acids. Germline values: CDR1 SGHTA, CDR2 FQGTGA. V was shortened by 2 bases and J by 11 bases, with 10 bases between the two germline ends. The CDR3 DNA is TGTGCCAGCAGCTTAGGGAGGGCAGCCCAGCATTTT. Translated: CASSLGRAAQHF. Combining the CDR3 with reference TRBV7-3 and TRBJ1-5 gives the whole variable domain GAGVSQTPSNKVTEKGKYVELRCDPISGHTALYWYRQSLGQGPEFLIYFQGTGAADDSGLPNDRFFAVRPEGSVSTLKIQRTERGDSAVYLCASSLGRAAQHFGDGTRLSIL.

The genes are TRBV28 and TRBJ2-5, with a possible D match to TRBD1 (6 bases). This CDR3 has 15 residues. Between the trimmed V and J ends, which lost 1 base and 1 base, there was a span of 10 bases. Germline CDR1 MDHEN, CDR2 SYDVKM. The CDR3 region has the DNA TGTGCCAGCAGTTTATCGAGGGGGTTCCAAGAGACCCAGTACTTC. Translated, it gives CASSLSRGFQETQYF. The full variable domain, rest sourced from reference TRBV28 and TRBJ2-5, is DVKVTQSSRYLVKRTGEKVFLECVQDMDHENMFWYRQDPGLGLRLIYFSYDVKMKEKGDIPEGYSVSREKKERFSLILESASTNQTSMYLCASSLSRGFQETQYFGPGTRLLVL.

V and J are TRBV5-1 and TRBJ2-5; D assignment may be TRBD1 or TRBD2 (6 bases each). The V gene lost 2 bases and the J gene lost 3 bases, with 8 bases spanning the gap. Per germline, CDR1 SGHRS and CDR2 YFSETQ. The CDR3 contains 13 residues. The DNA of the CDR3 is TGCGCCAGCAGCTTCGGGGGCGAAGAGACCCAGTACTTC. It yields the protein CASSFGGEETQYF.

The chain has TRBV28 and TRBJ2-7; 8 bases align to TRBD1. The CDR3 sequence is 15 residues long. V was pared by 7 bases and J by 3 bases, with 11 bases of the junction left unmatched. Germline CDR1 reads MDHEN; CDR2 reads SYDVKM. CDR3 sequence (DNA): TGTGCCAGCACCTTCCGGACAGGGAAATACTACGAGCAGTACTTC. It specifies CASTFRTGKYYEQYF.

The chain employs TRBV18 and TRBJ2-3; 9 bases match TRBD2. Germline CDR1 and CDR2: KGHSH and LQKENI. The CDR3 extends over 15 amino acids. V shed 2 bases, J shed 4 bases, and the junction held 4 bases outside the gene matches. The CDR3 region is CASSPTAGGSDTQYF. CDR3 DNA sequence: TGTGCCAGCTCACCAACAGCGGGAGGCTCAGATACGCAGTATTTT.

The chain is built from TRBV5-1 and TRBJ2-2, with a weak D call TRBD2 (6 bases). This CDR3 spans 16 amino acids. Deletions cut 1 base from V and 6 bases from J, with 16 bases between. The germline CDR1 and CDR2 sequences are SGHRS and YFSETQ. In nucleotides, the CDR3 is TGCGCCAGCAGCTTGTCCGGGACCAGGGAGGCCGGGGAGCTGTTTTTT. It codes for CASSLSGTREAGELFF. The whole variable domain, remainder taken from reference TRBV5-1 and TRBJ2-2, is KAGVTQTPRYLIKTRGQQVTLSCSPISGHRSVSWYQQTPGQGLQFLFEYFSETQRNKGNFPGRFSGRQFSNSRSEMNVSTLELGDSALYLCASSLSGTREAGELFFGEGSRLTVL.

The chain recombines TRBV2 with TRBJ1-2; TRBD1 might be the D (6 bases). The CDR3 loop spans 14 amino acids. Germline-derived CDR1 and CDR2 are SNHLY and FYNNEI. Trimming stripped 6 bases from V and 4 bases from J, with 15 bases between. The CDR3 DNA is TGTGCCAGCAGCGTAGAACAGGGCACCTATGGCTACACCTTC. This gives the protein CASSVEQGTYGYTF.

The chain links TRBV13 to TRBJ2-3; possible D gene TRBD2, 5 bases. Per the germline V gene, CDR1 is PRHDT and CDR2 is FYEKMQ (reference sequence). This CDR3 has 15 residues. The V end lost 2 bases, the J end lost 0 bases, and 9 bases lay between the germline ends. CDR3 in DNA: TGTGCCAGCAGCTTATCGGGGAGTAGCACAGATACGCAGTATTTT. This encodes CASSLSGSSTDTQYF.

The chain carries TRBV4-2 and TRBJ2-3; TRBD2 matches at 15 bases. Germline CDR1 LGHNA, CDR2 YNFKEQ. The CDR3 is 18 amino acids. The trim removed 5 bases at V and 4 bases at J, leaving 10 bases unmatched. The DNA for the CDR3 is TGTGCCAGCAGCTCGCGCCCGCGGACTAGCGGGGGGGCAGATACGCAGTATTTT. The encoded protein is CASSSRPRTSGGADTQYF.

In DNA, the CDR3 is TGCGCCAGCAGCTTGCGCGGGGGCGGCGATGGCTACACCTTC. This codes for CASSLRGGGDGYTF. The V gene is TRBV5-1, the J gene TRBJ1-2, with D tentatively TRBD1 (6 bases). Trimming removed 1 base at V and 6 bases at J, with 13 bases between. Germline CDR1 reads SGHRS; CDR2 reads YFSETQ. CDR3 length: 14 residues.

The chain combines TRBV27 with TRBJ1-6, with D perhaps TRBD1 (5 bases). The CDR3 runs to 14 residues. Trimming removed 2 bases at V and 14 bases at J, with 16 bases between. Germline V gene data show CDR1 as MNHEY and CDR2 as SMNVEV (reference sequence). CDR3 sequence: CASSLGREGFTLHF. CDR3 DNA sequence: TGTGCCAGCAGTTTAGGCAGGGAGGGGTTCACCCTCCACTTT.